A selection of T cell receptor beta chains follows, all from one sample in a study of PD-1 blockade in classical Hodgkin lymphoma. Clones were sequenced by immunoSEQ multiplex PCR, and TCRdb holds only the in-frame ones, with some missing. The sample lists approximately 98,000 clones; 70% to 90% were seen once. Sample: peripheral blood mononuclear cells (PBMCs), taken before the second cycle of nivolumab. All receptors come from a human donor with classical Hodgkin lymphoma. Each CDR3 is given with its conserved first and last residue. Each record gives: V gene, clone size, J gene, D gene, CDR3 DNA, CDR3 protein. D genes are given only for firm matches. Not all rows give a size; the values are once, few, many and, for expanded clones, a class.

TRBV2	NA	TRBJ2-5	NA	TGTGCCAGCAGTGGACAACCAGGGGAGACCCAGTACTTC	CASSGQPGETQYF
TRBV10-1	NA	TRBJ1-1	TRBD1	TGCGCCAGCAGCACTGACAGGGAAGGCACTGAAGCTTTCTTT	CASSTDREGTEAFF
TRBV7-9	NA	TRBJ2-7	TRBD1	TGTGCCAGCAGCACTAAGGGGGCAGTCTACGAGCAGTACTTC	CASSTKGAVYEQYF
TRBV5-4	NA	TRBJ2-1	NA	TGTGCCAGCAGCTTGGCCGGATCGGATGAGCAGTTCTTC	CASSLAGSDEQFF
TRBV4-1	NA	TRBJ2-7	TRBD2	TGCGCCAGCAGCCAAGGTCCCCTAGCGGGAGACGAGCAGTACTTC	CASSQGPLAGDEQYF
TRBV28	NA	TRBJ1-4	NA	TGTGCCAGCAGTTTAACGGGATTTGATGAAAAACTGTTTTTT	CASSLTGFDEKLFF
TRBV7-2	NA	TRBJ2-7	TRBD2	TGTGCCAGCAGCCCACCGGGACTAGCGATCTACGAGCAGTACTTC	CASSPPGLAIYEQYF
TRBV19	NA	TRBJ2-2	NA	TGTGCCAGTGGTAGGGTAGGGACCGGGGAGCTGTTTTTT	CASGRVGTGELFF
TRBV27	NA	TRBJ2-7	NA	TGTGCCAGCAGGGTCGTGGGAAGACCCTACGAGCAGTACTTC	CASRVVGRPYEQYF
TRBV2	NA	TRBJ2-7	TRBD2	TGTGCCAGCAGGGGGGGAGGGCTTCCCGAGCAGTACTTC	CASRGGGLPEQYF
TRBV5-1	NA	TRBJ1-5	TRBD1	TGCGCCAGCAGCTGGTCGGACAGGCGAAATCAGCCCCAGCATTTT	CASSWSDRRNQPQHF
TRBV7-9	once	TRBJ1-1	TRBD1	TGTGCCAGCAGCGCTTGGGGGACAGGGGGCATCGCTGAAGCTTTCTTT	CASSAWGTGGIAEAFF
TRBV5-5	once	TRBJ2-5	TRBD2	TGTGCCAGCAGCCCAAGGGCGCGGGAGGCGCAAGAGACCCAGTACTTC	CASSPRAREAQETQYF
TRBV6-1	NA	TRBJ2-5	NA	TGTGCCAGCAGTGAATGGAGGGCTAGCGCCAAAGAGACCCAGTACTTC	CASSEWRASAKETQYF
TRBV27	NA	TRBJ2-3	TRBD1	TGTGCCAGCAGTTTAGGGGTGGTCGGGACAGGGGGCACAGATACGCAGTATTTT	CASSLGVVGTGGTDTQYF
TRBV19	NA	TRBJ2-1	NA	TGTGCCAGTAGTAAGGGGCGAGGCGATGAGCAGTTCTTC	CASSKGRGDEQFF
TRBV19	NA	TRBJ2-2	TRBD2	TGTGCCAGTAGTATAGTTTCGGGGGGCACCGGGGAGCTGTTTTTT	CASSIVSGGTGELFF
TRBV30	NA	TRBJ2-1	TRBD2	TGTGCCTGGAGTGTAAAGGGGACTACCAGGCAGTTCTTC	CAWSVKGTTRQFF
TRBV29-1	NA	TRBJ2-1	TRBD1	TGCAGCGGGGGACAGGGGGCGAATGAGCAGTTCTTC	CSGGQGANEQFF
TRBV7-2	NA	TRBJ2-3	NA	TGTGCCAGCAGCTCAGGGCCCGGGGTCACAGATACGCAGTATTTT	CASSSGPGVTDTQYF
TRBV6-1	few	TRBJ1-5	TRBD1	TGTGCCAGCAGTGGACAGGGTTTTGCCAATCAGCCCCAGCATTTT	CASSGQGFANQPQHF
TRBV18	NA	TRBJ2-1	NA	TGTGCCAGCTCACCACTGGCGAGGGATCGTTACAATGAGCAGTTCTTC	CASSPLARDRYNEQFF
TRBV5-1	NA	TRBJ2-2	TRBD1	TGCGCCAGCAGCTTTCAGGCAGGGGGCTACACCGGGGAGCTGTTTTTT	CASSFQAGGYTGELFF
TRBV29-1	NA	TRBJ2-7	NA	TGCAGCGTTGGGTGGGGGGTTGACGAGCAGTACTTC	CSVGWGVDEQYF
TRBV2	NA	TRBJ2-3	TRBD2	TGTGCCAGCAGTGGCGGGAGGGGGGCAGATACGCAGTATTTT	CASSGGRGADTQYF
TRBV27	NA	TRBJ2-1	TRBD2	TGTGCCAGCAGTTCGACTAGCGGGTACATCAATGAGCAGTTCTTC	CASSSTSGYINEQFF
TRBV29-1	NA	TRBJ1-1	NA	TGCAGCGTTGAAGCGTTTGGGGCCGGCACTGAAGCTTTCTTT	CSVEAFGAGTEAFF
TRBV6-1	NA	TRBJ1-3	NA	TGTGCCAGCGAGTGGGGGAACCCCTCTGGAAACACCATATATTTT	CASEWGNPSGNTIYF
TRBV4-1	NA	TRBJ1-3	NA	TGCGCCAGCAGTGCCCTTACTAACTCTGGAAACACCATATATTTT	CASSALTNSGNTIYF